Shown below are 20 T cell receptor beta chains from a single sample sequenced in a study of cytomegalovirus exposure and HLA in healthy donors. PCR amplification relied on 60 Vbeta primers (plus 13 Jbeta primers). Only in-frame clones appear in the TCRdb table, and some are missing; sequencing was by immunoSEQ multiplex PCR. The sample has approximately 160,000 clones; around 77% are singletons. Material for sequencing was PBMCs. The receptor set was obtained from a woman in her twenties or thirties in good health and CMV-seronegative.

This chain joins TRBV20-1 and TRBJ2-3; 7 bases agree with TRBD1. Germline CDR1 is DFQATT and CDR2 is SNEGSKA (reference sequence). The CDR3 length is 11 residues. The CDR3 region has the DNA TGCAGAGCAACAGGGGTAGATACGCAGTATTTT. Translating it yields CRATGVDTQYF.

The CDR3 bases are TGTGCCAGCGGCCAAGCCGGGACAGGGGAAAAAAAACTGTTTTTT. It translates to CASGQAGTGEKKLFF. The chain links TRBV28 to TRBJ1-4; 10 positions match TRBD1. The germline gives CDR1 MDHEN, CDR2 SYDVKM. This CDR3 has 15 amino acids. Germline trimming cut 8 bases from V and 9 bases from J; bases unmatched to any gene: 12.

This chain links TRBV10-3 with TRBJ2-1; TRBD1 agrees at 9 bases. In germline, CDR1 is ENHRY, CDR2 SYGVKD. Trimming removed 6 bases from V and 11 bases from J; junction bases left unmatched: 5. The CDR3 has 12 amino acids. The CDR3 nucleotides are TGTGCCATCAGCTCGACAGGGGGACAGCAGTTCTTC. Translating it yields CAISSTGGQQFF.

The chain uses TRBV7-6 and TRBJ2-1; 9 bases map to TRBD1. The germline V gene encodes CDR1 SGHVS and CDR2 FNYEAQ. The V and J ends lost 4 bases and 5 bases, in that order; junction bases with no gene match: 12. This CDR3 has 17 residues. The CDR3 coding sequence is TGTGCCAGCAGCTGGGACAGGGCGGCCGGGTCTGACAATGAGCAGTTCTTC. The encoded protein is CASSWDRAAGSDNEQFF.

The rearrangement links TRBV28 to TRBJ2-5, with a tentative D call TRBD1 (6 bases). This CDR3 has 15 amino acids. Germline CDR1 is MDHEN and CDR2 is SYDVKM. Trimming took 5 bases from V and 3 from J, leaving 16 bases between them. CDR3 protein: CASSTDDRSKETQYF. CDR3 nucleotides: TGTGCCAGCAGTACCGACGACAGGAGTAAAGAGACCCAGTACTTC. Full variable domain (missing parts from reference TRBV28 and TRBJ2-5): DVKVTQSSRYLVKRTGEKVFLECVQDMDHENMFWYRQDPGLGLRLIYFSYDVKMKEKGDIPEGYSVSREKKERFSLILESASTNQTSMYLCASSTDDRSKETQYFGPGTRLLVL.

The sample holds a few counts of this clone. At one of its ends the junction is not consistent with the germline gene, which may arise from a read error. CDR3 sequence reads: CASSKATGGAEAFF. The DNA for the CDR3 is TGTGCCAGCAGTAAAGCGACAGGGGGTGCTGAAGCTTTCTTT. V is TRBV2 and J is TRBJ1-1; 9 bases align to TRBD1. Germline lookup yields CDR1 SNHLY and CDR2 FYNNEI. CDR3 length equals 14 residues.

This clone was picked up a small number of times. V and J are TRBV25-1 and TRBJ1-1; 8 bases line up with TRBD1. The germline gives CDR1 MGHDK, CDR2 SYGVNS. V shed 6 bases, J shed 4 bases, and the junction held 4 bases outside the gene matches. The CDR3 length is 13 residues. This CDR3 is CASRLTGGTEAFF. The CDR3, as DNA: TGTGCCAGCAGACTTACAGGGGGCACTGAAGCTTTCTTT.

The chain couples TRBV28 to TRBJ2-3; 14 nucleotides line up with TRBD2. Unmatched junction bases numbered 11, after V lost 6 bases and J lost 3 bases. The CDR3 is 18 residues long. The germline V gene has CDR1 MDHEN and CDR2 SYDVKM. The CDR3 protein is CASRGLAGEVGATDTQYF. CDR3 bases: TGTGCCAGCAGGGGACTAGCGGGAGAGGTTGGGGCGACAGATACGCAGTATTTT.

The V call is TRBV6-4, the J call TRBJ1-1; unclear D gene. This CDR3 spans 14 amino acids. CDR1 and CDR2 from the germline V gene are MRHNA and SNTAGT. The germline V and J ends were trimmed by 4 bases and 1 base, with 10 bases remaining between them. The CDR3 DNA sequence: TGTGCCAGCAGTGCCTCCTTGTGGAACACTGAAGCTTTCTTT. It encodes CASSASLWNTEAFF.

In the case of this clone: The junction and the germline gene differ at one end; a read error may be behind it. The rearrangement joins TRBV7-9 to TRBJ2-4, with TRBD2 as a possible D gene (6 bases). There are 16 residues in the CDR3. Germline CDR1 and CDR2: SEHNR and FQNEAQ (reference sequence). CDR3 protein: CSSSRRGLNNKNIQYF. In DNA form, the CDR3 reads TGTTCCAGCAGCCGCCGAGGACTAAACAACAAAAACATTCAGTACTTC.

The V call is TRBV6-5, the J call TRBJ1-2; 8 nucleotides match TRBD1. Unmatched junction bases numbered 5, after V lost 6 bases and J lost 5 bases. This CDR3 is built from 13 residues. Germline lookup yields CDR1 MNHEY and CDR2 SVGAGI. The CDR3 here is CASRTDRVYGYTF. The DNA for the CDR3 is TGTGCCAGCAGGACGGACAGGGTGTATGGCTACACCTTC.

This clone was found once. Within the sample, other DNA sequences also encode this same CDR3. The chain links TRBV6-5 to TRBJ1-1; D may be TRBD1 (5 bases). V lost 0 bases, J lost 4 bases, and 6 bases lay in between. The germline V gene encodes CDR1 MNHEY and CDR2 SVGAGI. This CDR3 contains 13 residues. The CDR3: CASSYSRGTEAFF. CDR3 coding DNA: TGTGCCAGCAGTTACTCAAGGGGCACTGAAGCTTTCTTT.

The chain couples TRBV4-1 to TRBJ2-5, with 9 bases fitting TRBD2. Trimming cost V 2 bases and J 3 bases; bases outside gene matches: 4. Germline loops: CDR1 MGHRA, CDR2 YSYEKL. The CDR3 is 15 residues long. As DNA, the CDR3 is TGCGCCAGCAGCCAAACTAGCGGGCAAGAAGAGACCCAGTACTTC. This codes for CASSQTSGQEETQYF.

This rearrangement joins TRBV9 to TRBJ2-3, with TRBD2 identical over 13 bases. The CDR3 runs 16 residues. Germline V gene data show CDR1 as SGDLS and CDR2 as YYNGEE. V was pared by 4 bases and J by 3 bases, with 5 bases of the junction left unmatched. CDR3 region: CASSPSTSGGTDTQYF. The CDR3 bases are TGTGCCAGCAGCCCCTCGACTAGCGGGGGGACAGATACGCAGTATTTT.

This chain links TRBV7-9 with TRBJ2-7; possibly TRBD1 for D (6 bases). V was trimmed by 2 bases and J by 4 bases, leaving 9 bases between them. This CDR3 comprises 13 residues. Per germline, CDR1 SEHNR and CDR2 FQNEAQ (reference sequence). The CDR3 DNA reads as TGTGCCAGCAGCTTAACAGGGAATTACGAGCAGTACTTC. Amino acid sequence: CASSLTGNYEQYF.

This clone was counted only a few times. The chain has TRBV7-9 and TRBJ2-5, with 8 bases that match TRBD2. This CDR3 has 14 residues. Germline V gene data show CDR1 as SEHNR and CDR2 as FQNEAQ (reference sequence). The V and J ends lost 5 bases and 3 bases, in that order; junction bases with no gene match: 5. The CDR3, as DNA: TGTGCCAGCAGCCGCCGGGGGGGGGAAGAGACCCAGTACTTC. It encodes CASSRRGGEETQYF.

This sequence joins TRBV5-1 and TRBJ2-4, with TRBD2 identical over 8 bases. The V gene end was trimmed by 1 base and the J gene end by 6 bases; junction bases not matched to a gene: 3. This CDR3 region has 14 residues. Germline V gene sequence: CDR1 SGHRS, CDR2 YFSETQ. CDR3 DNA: TGCGCCAGCAGCTTGAAAGCGGGGGTAAACATTCAGTACTTC. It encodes CASSLKAGVNIQYF.

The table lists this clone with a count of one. CDR3 coding DNA: TGTGCCAGCCTGGGGCGACGCGGGGGAGCCCAAGAGACCCAGTACTTC. Translated, it gives CASLGRRGGAQETQYF. The chain links TRBV7-8 to TRBJ2-5, with 7 bases aligning to TRBD2. V trimming: 8 bases; J trimming: 1 base; junction bases outside the gene matches: 13. Germline V CDR1 and CDR2: SGHVS, FQNEAQ. This CDR3 has 16 residues.

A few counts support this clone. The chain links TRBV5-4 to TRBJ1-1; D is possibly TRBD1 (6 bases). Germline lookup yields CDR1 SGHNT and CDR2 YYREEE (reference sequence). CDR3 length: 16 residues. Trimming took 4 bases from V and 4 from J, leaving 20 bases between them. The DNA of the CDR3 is TGTGCCAGCAGCCTGCCGACAGGCCGGACCACCACTGAAGCTTTCTTT. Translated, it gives CASSLPTGRTTTEAFF.

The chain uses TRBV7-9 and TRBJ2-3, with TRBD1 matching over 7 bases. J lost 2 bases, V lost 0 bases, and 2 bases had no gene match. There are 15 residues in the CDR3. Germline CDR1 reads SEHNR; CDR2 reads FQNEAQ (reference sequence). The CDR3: CASSLAGGYTDTQYF. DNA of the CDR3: TGTGCCAGCAGCTTAGCAGGGGGCTACACAGATACGCAGTATTTT.